The subject of this entry is one T cell receptor beta chain. Measured with immunoSEQ multiplex PCR; TCRdb has only the in-frame clones, and not every one. The sample lists about 94,000 clones, 70% to 90% occurring once. The entry originates in a study of T cell responses to AZD1222 COVID-19 vaccine. Between the trimmed V and J ends, which lost 0 bases and 7 bases, there was a span of 7 bases. The CDR3 is 13 residues long. Germline CDR1 SGHAT, CDR2 FQNNGV. The rearrangement joins TRBV11-2 to TRBJ1-5; D not resolved. This sequence originates from an adult in good health. Sample: peripheral blood, taken on day 0 of AZD1222 vaccination. The CDR3 bases are TGTGCCAGCAGCTTAGAAAACCGCCAGCCCCAGCATTTT. It is translated as CASSLENRQPQHF.